The 20 T cell receptor beta chains below come from one sample, sequenced in a study of T cell clones after liver transplantation. TCRdb's table, derived via immunoSEQ multiplex PCR, lists solely in-frame clones and lacks some. The sample lists 65,000 to 80,000 clones; approximately 80% were seen once. The sample consisted of CD4+ T cells from blood, taken before liver transplant. These TCRs come from a human donor who received a liver transplant.

The genes are TRBV28 and TRBJ2-7; no firm D call. The CDR3 length is 14 residues. Per the germline V gene, CDR1 is MDHEN and CDR2 is SYDVKM. V was shortened by 3 bases and J by 4 bases, with 13 bases between the two germline ends. In DNA, the CDR3 is TGTGCCAGCAGTTTTTTCGGGCAGTCTTACGAGCAGTACTTC. It translates to CASSFFGQSYEQYF.

V and J are TRBV19 and TRBJ1-5; D possibly corresponds to TRBD1 (6 bases). CDR3 length: 14 residues. CDR1 is LNHDA, CDR2 SQIVND, per germline (reference sequence). The V end lost 2 bases, the J end lost 7 bases, and 12 bases lay between the germline ends. In nucleotides, the CDR3 is TGTGCCAGTAGTATACTTACAGGGAACCAGCCCCAGCATTTT. It encodes CASSILTGNQPQHF.

This rearrangement joins TRBV5-1 to TRBJ1-1; no definite D call. The CDR3 is 14 amino acids. The germline V gene has CDR1 SGHRS and CDR2 YFSETQ. The germline V and J ends were trimmed by 4 bases and 3 bases, with 13 bases remaining between them. CDR3 sequence: CASSRDGEYTEAFF. In DNA, the CDR3 is TGCGCCAGCAGCCGGGATGGAGAGTACACTGAAGCTTTCTTT. The variable domain in full, with the rest retrieved from reference TRBV5-1 and TRBJ1-1, is KAGVTQTPRYLIKTRGQQVTLSCSPISGHRSVSWYQQTPGQGLQFLFEYFSETQRNKGNFPGRFSGRQFSNSRSEMNVSTLELGDSALYLCASSRDGEYTEAFFGQGTRLTVV.

This clone was recorded a few times. The chain employs TRBV5-1 and TRBJ1-4, with 7 bases aligning to TRBD1. The CDR3 has 18 amino acids. V trimming: 3 bases; J trimming: 0 bases; junction bases outside the gene matches: 11. From germline, CDR1 is SGHRS and CDR2 YFSETQ. The CDR3 nucleotides are TGCGCCAGCAGCTCCGGGACAGCTGCCGCTGCAACTAATGAAAAACTGTTTTTT. Amino acid sequence: CASSSGTAAAATNEKLFF.

This rearrangement joins TRBV11-2 to TRBJ1-1; no definite D call. The CDR3 loop spans 14 amino acids. The germline V gene has CDR1 SGHAT and CDR2 FQNNGV. Trimming removed 4 bases at V and 5 bases at J, with 14 bases between. CDR3 nucleotide sequence: TGTGCCAGCAGCTCCAGTTTATCGAGGACTGAAGCTTTCTTT. Protein product: CASSSSLSRTEAFF.

The J gene is TRBJ2-7, the V gene TRBV27; 13 positions match TRBD2. V was clipped by 6 bases and J by 2 bases; unmatched bases: 10. This CDR3 has 17 amino acids. The germline CDR1 and CDR2 sequences are MNHEY and SMNVEV (reference sequence). The CDR3 here is CASSRRPTSGRAYEQYF. The CDR3 DNA is TGTGCCAGCAGCCGTCGCCCTACTAGCGGGAGGGCCTACGAGCAGTACTTC.

As DNA, the CDR3 is TGTGCCAGCAGTTTAAGAGGCGGACAGAGAAGGCGTCCAAATCAGCCCCAGCATTTT. Encoded protein: CASSLRGGQRRRPNQPQHF. The chain links TRBV28 to TRBJ1-5, with D possibly matching TRBD1 (6 bases). The length of the CDR3 is 19 residues. Germline values: CDR1 MDHEN, CDR2 SYDVKM. Trimming left V 2 bases short and J 4 bases short, with 24 bases between.

This clone showed up just once. The gene calls are TRBV6-5 and TRBJ1-5; D remains ambiguous. V was cut by 2 bases and J by 4 bases, with 6 bases left in between. CDR3 size: 13 residues. CDR1 MNHEY and CDR2 SVGAGI come from the germline V gene. CDR3 loop: CASSYGRNQPQHF. The CDR3 nucleotides are TGTGCCAGCAGTTACGGGCGTAATCAGCCCCAGCATTTT.

The chain couples TRBV28 to TRBJ1-1; a possible D gene is TRBD1 (6 bases). Germline V gene data show CDR1 as MDHEN and CDR2 as SYDVKM. Trimming took 8 bases from V and 1 from J, leaving 14 bases between them. The CDR3 has 14 amino acids. CDR3 DNA sequence: TGTGCCAGCGTTGTTGGAGGGGGGAACACTGAAGCTTTCTTT. It is translated as CASVVGGGNTEAFF.

The chain employs TRBV5-1 and TRBJ2-1; TRBD2 is a possible D gene (7 bases). CDR1 and CDR2 (germline): SGHRS, YFSETQ. There are 15 residues in the CDR3. Between the trimmed V and J ends, which lost 1 base and 7 bases, there was a span of 15 bases. CDR3 coding DNA: TGCGCCAGCAGCTTGAGGGGGAGGGCCGGGAATGAGCAGTTCTTC. Protein: CASSLRGRAGNEQFF.

This clone has just one count. The CDR3 here is CASSSRTSGRKATGELFF. The CDR3 DNA is TGTGCCAGCAGTTCCCGGACTAGCGGGAGAAAGGCAACCGGGGAGCTGTTTTTT. The rearrangement links TRBV27 to TRBJ2-2, with 13 bases fitting TRBD2. This CDR3 comprises 18 residues. CDR1 is MNHEY and CDR2 is SMNVEV in the germline V gene (reference sequence). The trim removed 4 bases at V and 5 bases at J, leaving 10 bases unmatched.

The genes are TRBV5-1 and TRBJ1-3; D is perhaps TRBD1 (5 bases). The CDR3 loop spans 14 amino acids. CDR1 SGHRS and CDR2 YFSETQ come from the germline V gene. V was trimmed by 0 bases and J by 6 bases, leaving 10 bases between them. CDR3 sequence reads: CASSLAAGTNTIYF. The CDR3 DNA reads TGCGCCAGCAGCTTGGCGGCAGGGACAAACACCATATATTTT. Variable domain in full (rest from reference TRBV5-1 and TRBJ1-3): KAGVTQTPRYLIKTRGQQVTLSCSPISGHRSVSWYQQTPGQGLQFLFEYFSETQRNKGNFPGRFSGRQFSNSRSEMNVSTLELGDSALYLCASSLAAGTNTIYFGEGSWLTVV.

This clone was counted many times. V gene TRBV30 combines with J gene TRBJ2-3; possibly TRBD2 for D (5 bases). Germline CDR1 and CDR2: GTSNPN and SVGIG (reference sequence). The CDR3 extends over 13 amino acids. Trimming pared 3 bases from V and 1 base from J, leaving 8 bases between. In DNA, the CDR3 is TGTGCCTGGAGCCCCGGGGGCACAGATACGCAGTATTTT. It is translated as CAWSPGGTDTQYF. Looking up the rest from reference TRBV30 and TRBJ2-3 gives the full variable domain: SQTIHQWPATLVQPVGSPLSLECTVEGTSNPNLYWYRQAAGRGLQLLFYSVGIGQISSEVPQNLSASRPQDRQFILSSKKLLLSDSGFYLCAWSPGGTDTQYFGPGTRLTVL.

The rearrangement joins TRBV6-5 to TRBJ2-7; perhaps TRBD1 as D (5 bases). V was pared by 5 bases and J by 2 bases, with 10 bases between. The V gene's germline CDR1 is MNHEY and CDR2 SVGAGI. There are 13 residues in the CDR3. In DNA form, the CDR3 reads TGTGCCAGCAGTCCCCCAGGGACCTACGAGCAGTACTTC. Translating gives CASSPPGTYEQYF.

The V call is TRBV9, the J call TRBJ2-1; 8 bases align to TRBD1. J gave up 6 bases and V 0 bases, and 5 bases lay outside the gene matches. This CDR3 has 15 residues. Germline-derived CDR1 and CDR2 are SGDLS and YYNGEE. The DNA of the CDR3 is TGTGCCAGCAGCGTAGGACAGGGGTCCCTCAATGAGCAGTTCTTC. This translates into CASSVGQGSLNEQFF.

This chain joins TRBV6-6 and TRBJ2-5; 10 bases are shared with TRBD1. The V and J ends lost 6 bases and 2 bases, in that order; junction bases with no gene match: 9. This CDR3 is built from 16 residues. Germline CDR1 is MNHNY and CDR2 is SVGAGI (reference sequence). CDR3 sequence reads: CASRGTGVWTQETQYF. The CDR3 bases are TGTGCCAGCAGGGGGACAGGGGTTTGGACACAAGAGACCCAGTACTTC.

V and J are TRBV2 and TRBJ1-4; D gene unclear. The CDR3 has 14 residues. V shed 4 bases and J shed 4 bases, with 10 bases lying between them. In germline, CDR1 is SNHLY, CDR2 FYNNEI. The DNA of the CDR3 is TGTGCCAGCAGTGCGCATACCCTTAATGAAAAACTGTTTTTT. It translates to CASSAHTLNEKLFF.

The gene calls are TRBV5-1 and TRBJ2-5, with 9 bases matching TRBD2. The CDR3 is 16 residues long. Trimming removed 0 bases from V and 3 bases from J; junction bases left unmatched: 6. CDR1 is SGHRS, CDR2 YFSETQ, per germline. The CDR3 region is CASSLGGSSGEETQYF. CDR3 nucleotide sequence: TGCGCCAGCAGCTTGGGGGGGTCTAGCGGGGAAGAGACCCAGTACTTC.

This clone has just one count. The chain links TRBV5-1 to TRBJ2-3, with D possibly being TRBD1 or TRBD2 (5 bases each). The CDR3 contains 15 residues. The germline V gene has CDR1 SGHRS and CDR2 YFSETQ. V was trimmed by 4 bases and J by 1 base, leaving 13 bases between them. The CDR3 loop reads CASSGLGRGTDTQYF. CDR3 DNA sequence: TGCGCCAGCAGCGGCTTGGGACGCGGCACAGATACGCAGTATTTT.

A note on this clone: Other DNA sequences within the sample encode an identical CDR3. The rearrangement joins TRBV2 to TRBJ1-1, with a possible D match to TRBD1 (6 bases). CDR1 is SNHLY, CDR2 FYNNEI, per germline. With 8 bases removed from V and 5 bases from J, the gap between germline ends came to 9 bases. This CDR3 contains 11 residues. CDR3 coding DNA: TGTGCCAGCCGGCAGGGGACTGAAGCTTTCTTT. Translated, it gives CASRQGTEAFF.